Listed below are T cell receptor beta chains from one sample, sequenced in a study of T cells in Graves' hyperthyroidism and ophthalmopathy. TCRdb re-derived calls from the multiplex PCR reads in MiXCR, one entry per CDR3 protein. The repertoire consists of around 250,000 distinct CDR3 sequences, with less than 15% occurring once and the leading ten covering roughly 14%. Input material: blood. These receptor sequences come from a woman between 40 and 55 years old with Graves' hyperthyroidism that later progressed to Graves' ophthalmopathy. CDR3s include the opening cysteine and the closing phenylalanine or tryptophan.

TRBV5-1 CASSLLGQETQYF
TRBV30 CAWRGGAKNIQYF
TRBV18 CASSPERASYEQYF
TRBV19 CASSPGTGVVGQPQHF
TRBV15 CATSRDLGVAGTDTQYF
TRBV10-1 CASGRAGRNEQFF
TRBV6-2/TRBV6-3 CASSRTEVWLNEQYF
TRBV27 CASRIAGQSYEQYF
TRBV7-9 CASSLVTVNQPQHF
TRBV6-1 CASSDPGLAADTQYF
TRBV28 CASSQPGTSGEQYF
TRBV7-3 CASSLVSSGKGGELFF
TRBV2 CASTLLEDEQFF
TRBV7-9 CASSHRDRAYEQYF
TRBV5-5 CASSPRLAGGADTQYF
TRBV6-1 CASRRTGGSDSPLHF
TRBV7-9 CASSRGDLGSPLHF
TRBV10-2 CASRQTGTGALGEQYF
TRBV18 CASSPRETTEAFF
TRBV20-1 CSARGGEWIRGRGYTF
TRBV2 CASRISGIQGETQYF
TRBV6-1 CASMVRADLHF
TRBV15 CATSTGLDFETQYF
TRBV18 CASSSDSRHEKLFF
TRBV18 CASSPRQDGYTF
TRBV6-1 CACQGSGNTIYF
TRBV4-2 CASSQGLRAGGPGSGETQYF
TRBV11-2 CASNSFHEKLFF
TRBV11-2 CASSLGYYLSTDTQYF
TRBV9 CASSPGAGRTDTQYF
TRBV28 CASSFGRMAYNEQFF
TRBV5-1 CASSRGGTGGEQYF
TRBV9 CASSPDRGEQYF
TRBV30 CAWSKAGGTYEQYF
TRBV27 CASSPRGVAGVGTGELFF
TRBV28 CASSFLRGEQYF
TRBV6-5 CASSYRGYLTADTQYF
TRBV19 CASSIGADRAIRDTQYF
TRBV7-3 CASSQLLAGGIDTQYF
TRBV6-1 CASSSPGQGEQYF
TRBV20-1 CSAMDNRGTEQFF
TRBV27 CASRNRANQPQHF
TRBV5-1 CASMVASRETQYF
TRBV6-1 CASSDPGGNYEQFF
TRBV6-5 CASSYSVGTSSEQYF
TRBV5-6 CASSEELEAAKTQYF
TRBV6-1 CASRGLARGYEQYF
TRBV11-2 CASSRDPREQYF
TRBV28 CASSLRFQYRYGYTF
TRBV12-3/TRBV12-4 CASTPTWTSGRGTDTQYF
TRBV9 CASSVGGLPHNEQFF
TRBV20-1 CSARDGASSWVGPDTQYF
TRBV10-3 CAIKGQGGTEAFF
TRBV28 CASSTTAGEQFF
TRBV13 CASSLAEGNTIYF
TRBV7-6 CASSPSGIRDYEQYF
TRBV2 CASEKTGAYTEAFF